This T cell receptor beta chain originates from a study of post-analysis software for immune sequencing data. Findings and limits, study-wide: The five TRBV segments detected at higher frequency in patients than in controls included TRBV5-6, TRBV5-1 and TRBV20-1.

For this clonotype: Its antigen is unidentified.

Germline V gene data show CDR1 as SQVTM and CDR2 as ANQGSEA. The CDR3 totals 13 residues. The ends lost 4 bases at V and 9 bases at J; junction bases unmatched: 6. Prepared TCR beta cDNA libraries contained unique molecular identifiers. There were about 0.85 to 10 million T cells, and 450,000 to 550,000 cDNA molecules came from them. TCRdb called the PCR reads again in MiXCR, with one record for every CDR3 protein. The sample records about 770,000 distinct CDR3 sequences, just over 45% being singletons. The source is a girl aged 5-17 years with multiple sclerosis. The J gene is TRBJ2-1, the V gene TRBV29-1, with 10 bases matching TRBD2. Specimen: blood. The DNA of the CDR3 is TGCAGCGTTGGAGCGGGAGGGCCGGGTGAGCAGTTCTTC. It yields the protein CSVGAGGPGEQFF.